The TCR beta chain described here comes from a study of vaccination effects on CD4 cells after COVID-19. Across the whole study: Participants completed two doses of the BNT162b2 or mRNA-1273 vaccine.

Peptide-pool stimulation followed by sequencing identified expanded antigen-specific CD4+ clonotypes in the ViraFEST assay. Following culture for around 10 days, CD4+ T cells were isolated. Vaccine recipients lacked prior SARS-CoV-2 infection and had negative nucleocapsid antibodies. A half-medium replacement with IL-2 medium was carried out on days 3 and 7. Note on this clone: Antigen specificity is unknown.

Some clones are missing from TCRdb's copy, which holds only in-frame ones; the method was immunoSEQ multiplex PCR. The sample records about 41,000 clones, over 60% being singletons. Trimming shortened V by 4 bases and J by 3 bases, and 9 bases separated the two germline ends. Germline V lookup: CDR1 SQVTM, CDR2 ANQGSEA. The CDR3 totals 12 residues. This sequence joins TRBV29-1 and TRBJ1-1; D not certain. The sample was CD4+ T cells from PBMCs cultured with HCoV-NL63 spike peptides, taken before COVID-19 vaccination. The sequence derives from a human donor who received a COVID-19 vaccine. The CDR3 DNA follows: TGCAGCGTTGGAGTCCAGCACACTGAAGCTTTCTTT. Protein: CSVGVQHTEAFF.